This entry lists 32 T cell receptor beta chains sequenced from one sample in a study of blood T cell repertoires in COVID-19. Clones were sequenced by immunoSEQ multiplex PCR, and TCRdb holds only the in-frame ones, with some missing. The sample has 250,000 to 350,000 clones; about 85% are singletons. The sequenced sample consisted of peripheral blood. The receptors come from a woman aged 50 to 60 who had recovered from COVID-19.

This chain uses TRBV5-6 with TRBJ1-1; tentative D call: TRBD1 (6 bases). Germline loops: CDR1 SGHDT, CDR2 YYEEEE. Trimming cost V 4 bases and J 0 bases, with 16 bases left between them. CDR3 length: 16 amino acids. The CDR3 is CASSLPQGTMNTEAFF. For the CDR3, the DNA is TGTGCCAGCAGCCTACCGCAGGGGACCATGAACACTGAAGCTTTCTTT.

This chain links TRBV14 with TRBJ1-5; D gene uncertain. Germline V gene lookup returns CDR1 SGHDN and CDR2 FVKESK. The CDR3 spans 16 residues. Trimming took 4 bases from V and 9 from J, leaving 22 bases between them. The chain's CDR3 is CASSLHGGKCPGPQHF. As DNA, the CDR3 is TGTGCCAGCAGCCTGCACGGAGGTAAATGCCCAGGGCCCCAGCATTTT. Together with reference TRBV14 and TRBJ1-5, the CDR3 gives the full variable domain: EAGVTQFPSHSVIEKGQTVTLRCDPISGHDNLYWYRRVMGKEIKFLLHFVKESKQDESGMPNNRFLAERTGGTYSTLKVQPAELEDSGVYFCASSLHGGKCPGPQHFGDGTRLSIL.

The rearrangement links TRBV6-2 or TRBV6-3 to TRBJ1-5; no clear D. From germline, CDR1 is MNHEY and CDR2 SVGEGT. Deletions cut 2 bases from V and 3 bases from J, with 5 bases between. This CDR3 is built from 13 residues. In DNA, the CDR3 is TGTGCCAGCAGTTACGGCCCCAATCAGCCCCAGCATTTT. This gives the protein CASSYGPNQPQHF.

The CDR3 DNA reads as TGTGCCAGCAGTTCAGGTCAGAGCTCCTATGGCTACACCTTC. It yields the protein CASSSGQSSYGYTF. This chain joins TRBV27 and TRBJ1-2; unclear D gene. Germline-derived CDR1 and CDR2 are MNHEY and SMNVEV (reference sequence). The CDR3 consists of 14 residues. Trimming shortened V by 4 bases and J by 4 bases, and 13 bases separated the two germline ends.

This chain joins TRBV27 and TRBJ1-1; 9 positions agree with TRBD1. The CDR3 extends over 15 amino acids. The V gene's germline CDR1 is MNHEY and CDR2 SMNVEV (reference sequence). Unmatched junction bases numbered 6, after V lost 3 bases and J lost 4 bases. CDR3 bases: TGTGCCAGCAGTTTGGGCGACAGGGGGGTCACTGAAGCTTTCTTT. It is translated as CASSLGDRGVTEAFF.

The CDR3 coding sequence is TGCAGCGTTGAAGAGAGCCGGTCCCCAGATACGCAGTATTTT. This translates into CSVEESRSPDTQYF. The chain employs TRBV29-1 and TRBJ2-3; no definite D call. V lost 0 bases to trimming and J lost 4 bases, with 11 bases between them. Germline CDR1 and CDR2: SQVTM and ANQGSEA. This CDR3 has 14 residues.

The chain joins TRBV7-2 to TRBJ1-1; no clear D gene. V shed 5 bases and J shed 0 bases, with 13 bases lying between them. Germline V CDR1 and CDR2: SGHTA, FQGNSA. This CDR3 is 15 amino acids long. The CDR3 is CASSTRHLMNTEAFF. Written as DNA, the CDR3 is TGTGCCAGCAGCACCCGACATCTCATGAACACTGAAGCTTTCTTT.

V gene TRBV6-2 or TRBV6-3 combines with J gene TRBJ2-7; 10 bases map to TRBD2. The V gene's germline CDR1 is MNHEY and CDR2 SVGEGT. This CDR3 is built from 17 residues. V lost 2 bases and J lost 4; bases outside the gene matches: 11. This chain's CDR3 is CASSYAGLAAGRYEQYF. In DNA form, the CDR3 reads TGTGCCAGCAGTTACGCCGGACTAGCGGCTGGGCGTTACGAGCAGTACTTC.

J is TRBJ2-5 and V is TRBV9; no clear D gene. This CDR3 comprises 11 residues. Germline CDR1 reads SGDLS; CDR2 reads YYNGEE. V was clipped by 3 bases and J by 5 bases, with 5 bases between them. The CDR3 is CASSARETQYF. The CDR3 DNA sequence: TGTGCCAGCAGCGCTCGGGAGACCCAGTACTTC.

The rearrangement links TRBV3-1 (or the pseudogene TRBV3-2) to TRBJ1-1, with TRBD1 as a possible D gene (6 bases). CDR3 length equals 15 residues. Germline CDR1 and CDR2: LGHDT and YNNKEL (reference sequence). The ends were cut back, 4 bases at V and 0 bases at J, with 12 bases in the middle. The CDR3 DNA follows: TGTGCCAGCAGCCCGGGACAAAGGTTGAACACTGAAGCTTTCTTT. The encoded protein is CASSPGQRLNTEAFF.

This chain joins TRBV10-3 and TRBJ2-5; 12 bases agree with TRBD2. Trimming removed 4 bases from V and 5 bases from J; junction bases left unmatched: 5. CDR3 length: 15 residues. CDR1 is ENHRY and CDR2 is SYGVKD in the germline V gene. As DNA, the CDR3 is TGTGCCATCAGTGGGACTAGCGGGGATCGGGAGACCCAGTACTTC. Translation gives CAISGTSGDRETQYF.

The chain carries TRBV1 and TRBJ2-1; the table's D call of TRBD2 was not tested on the DNA. TRBV1 is recorded as a pseudogene. The CDR3 has 17 residues. The DNA for the CDR3 is TGCACCAGCAGCCAAGATCTGGCGGGAAGCTCCTACAATGAGCAGTTCTTC. Translating gives CTSSQDLAGSSYNEQFF.

The chain carries TRBV19 and TRBJ1-2; maybe TRBD1 (5 bases). Trimming cost V 7 bases and J 5 bases, with 26 bases left between them. There are 17 residues in the CDR3. In germline, CDR1 is LNHDA, CDR2 SQIVND (reference sequence). The CDR3 DNA follows: TGTGCCAGTACCCCTGGGGTAACGGGGGGAGTGATATATGGCTACACCTTC. This gives the protein CASTPGVTGGVIYGYTF.

This clone was picked up a small number of times. V usage is TRBV3-1 (or the pseudogene TRBV3-2) and J usage is TRBJ1-1, with D unclear. This CDR3 has 14 residues. The V gene's germline CDR1 is LGHDT and CDR2 YNNKEL (reference sequence). V lost 2 bases to trimming and J lost 0 bases, with 7 bases between them. In nucleotides, the CDR3 is TGTGCCAGCAGCCAAACGAGGCTGAACACTGAAGCTTTCTTT. Amino acid sequence: CASSQTRLNTEAFF.

This sequence joins TRBV3-1 (or the pseudogene TRBV3-2) and TRBJ2-7, with 7 bases that match TRBD1. V trimming: 5 bases; J trimming: 2 bases; junction bases outside the gene matches: 9. Germline values: CDR1 LGHDT, CDR2 YNNKEL (reference sequence). This CDR3 is built from 15 residues. The CDR3 nucleotides are TGTGCCAGCAGCGTCACCGGGACAGTAACCTACGAGCAGTACTTC. This codes for CASSVTGTVTYEQYF.

In nucleotides, the CDR3 is TGCAGCGTCGGGAGGGCTAATGAAAAACTGTTTTTT. Protein: CSVGRANEKLFF. The chain carries TRBV29-1 and TRBJ1-4; D is ambiguous. Germline-derived CDR1 and CDR2 are SQVTM and ANQGSEA. V gave up 6 bases and J gave up 3 bases, with 8 bases separating them. CDR3 length: 12 amino acids.

V and J are TRBV9 and TRBJ1-1; possible D gene TRBD1, 5 bases. The CDR3 spans 12 residues. V was trimmed by 4 bases and J by 6 bases, leaving 10 bases between them. Per germline, CDR1 SGDLS and CDR2 YYNGEE. DNA of the CDR3: TGTGCCAGCAGCAGCAGGGTGCCTGAAGCTTTCTTT. As protein: CASSSRVPEAFF.

V is TRBV6-2 or TRBV6-3 and J is TRBJ1-2; TRBD1 agrees at 7 bases. CDR3 length: 14 residues. V shed 2 bases, J shed 4 bases, and the junction held 4 bases outside the gene matches. Germline V CDR1 and CDR2: MNHEY, SVGEGT. Here the CDR3 DNA reads TGTGCCAGCAGTTACCCACAGGGGTTCTATGGCTACACCTTC. Translating it yields CASSYPQGFYGYTF.

The chain couples TRBV4-3 to TRBJ1-2; D perhaps matches TRBD1 (5 bases). The CDR3 totals 16 residues. From germline, CDR1 is LGHNA and CDR2 YSLEER. Trimming took 1 base from V and 8 from J, leaving 20 bases between them. CDR3 bases: TGCGCCAGCAGCCAAGCGTACAGCAGGGTTCTCGAGGGCTACACCTTC. This sequence encodes CASSQAYSRVLEGYTF.

CDR3: CATSDWADTDTQYF. CDR3 nucleotides: TGTGCCACCAGTGATTGGGCAGACACAGATACGCAGTATTTT. This rearrangement joins TRBV24-1 to TRBJ2-3, with D unclear. The V and J ends lost 2 bases and 2 bases respectively, with 7 bases between them. The length of the CDR3 is 14 residues. Per the germline V gene, CDR1 is KGHDR and CDR2 is SFDVKD.

This clone has just one count. The genes are TRBV2 and TRBJ2-2; weak D call: TRBD1 (5 bases). V was pared by 8 bases and J by 0 bases, with 10 bases between. The CDR3 contains 14 residues. From germline, CDR1 is SNHLY and CDR2 FYNNEI. The CDR3 loop reads CASRRGANTGELFF. The CDR3 bases are TGTGCCAGCCGAAGGGGCGCGAACACCGGGGAGCTGTTTTTT.

The chain employs TRBV27 and TRBJ2-3; possible D gene TRBD2, 5 bases. The CDR3 is 14 amino acids. The V and J ends lost 5 bases and 3 bases respectively, with 12 bases between them. CDR1 is MNHEY, CDR2 SMNVEV, per germline (reference sequence). The CDR3 nucleotides read TGTGCCAGCAGTGACGGGGTTGGGACAGATACGCAGTATTTT. Amino acids: CASSDGVGTDTQYF.

The chain recombines TRBV7-8 with TRBJ2-6; 8 bases align to TRBD1. Germline V gene sequence: CDR1 SGHVS, CDR2 FQNEAQ. This CDR3 has 18 residues. The V and J ends lost 4 bases and 2 bases, in that order; junction bases with no gene match: 10. The CDR3 DNA reads TGTGCCAGCAGCTCACCACGGACAGGGACAACTGGGGCCAACGTCCTGACTTTC. Its protein product is CASSSPRTGTTGANVLTF.

The chain recombines TRBV15 with TRBJ1-3, with D unresolved. V was pared by 1 base and J by 6 bases, with 10 bases between. This CDR3 region has 14 residues. From germline, CDR1 is LNHNV and CDR2 YYDKDF (reference sequence). The DNA of the CDR3 is TGTGCCACCAGCAGAGCAAAGCTTGCAAACACCATATATTTT. This sequence encodes CATSRAKLANTIYF.

This chain uses TRBV27 with TRBJ2-5; TRBD1 is a possible D gene (6 bases). Trimming shortened V by 2 bases and J by 5 bases, and 15 bases separated the two germline ends. The CDR3 spans 15 residues. Germline lookup yields CDR1 MNHEY and CDR2 SMNVEV (reference sequence). CDR3 residues: CASSLTSRDKETQYF. The CDR3 DNA follows: TGTGCCAGCAGTTTAACGTCCCGGGACAAGGAGACCCAGTACTTC.

V gene TRBV19 combines with J gene TRBJ2-7, with a tentative D call TRBD1 (6 bases). This CDR3 comprises 15 residues. The V end lost 2 bases, the J end lost 0 bases, and 11 bases lay between the germline ends. Looked up from germline, CDR1 is LNHDA and CDR2 is SQIVND (reference sequence). The CDR3 protein is CASSIQGLGSYEQYF. The DNA for the CDR3 is TGTGCCAGTAGTATACAGGGGCTGGGCTCCTACGAGCAGTACTTC.

The chain carries TRBV2 and TRBJ1-4, with unresolved D. Germline CDR1 SNHLY, CDR2 FYNNEI. This CDR3 has 12 amino acids. Between the trimmed V and J ends, which lost 3 bases and 7 bases, there was a span of 6 bases. In nucleotides, the CDR3 is TGTGCCAGCAGTGAGGCGGTTGAAAAACTGTTTTTT. Protein sequence: CASSEAVEKLFF.

Only one count was recorded for this clone. The sample carries other DNA sequences with the same CDR3. This chain connects TRBV5-1 to TRBJ1-2, with 8 positions matching TRBD1. Germline V gene data show CDR1 as SGHRS and CDR2 as YFSETQ. The V segment lost 3 bases and the J segment 7 bases; nucleotides outside the gene matches: 5. The CDR3 contains 13 residues. The CDR3 loop is CASSSGQGGGYTF. The CDR3 DNA reads TGCGCCAGCAGCTCAGGACAGGGAGGTGGCTACACCTTC.

The V call is TRBV7-2, the J call TRBJ2-7; 8 bases are shared with TRBD1. Germline CDR1 SGHTA, CDR2 FQGNSA. The J segment lost 0 bases and the V segment lost 1 base, leaving 8 bases of the junction unmatched. This CDR3 region has 17 residues. As DNA, the CDR3 is TGTGCCAGCAGCTTAGGACGACCGGGACAGGTCTCCTACGAGCAGTACTTC. Its protein is CASSLGRPGQVSYEQYF.

This clone showed up just once. J is TRBJ1-4 and V is TRBV28, with D unresolved. Per germline, CDR1 MDHEN and CDR2 SYDVKM. The CDR3 sequence is 12 residues long. With 8 bases removed from V and 7 bases from J, the gap between germline ends came to 11 bases. DNA for the CDR3: TGTGCCAGCGGCAGAGGAGGTGAAAAACTGTTTTTT. Its protein is CASGRGGEKLFF.

The chain has TRBV4-1 and TRBJ1-4; D unclear. The CDR3 has 12 residues. V was trimmed by 1 base and J by 6 bases, leaving 3 bases between them. Germline lookup yields CDR1 MGHRA and CDR2 YSYEKL. The CDR3 nucleotides read TGCGCCAGCAGCCAAGCAGATGAAAAACTGTTTTTT. It is translated as CASSQADEKLFF.

This chain joins TRBV15 and TRBJ2-3; perhaps TRBD2 as D (5 bases). From germline, CDR1 is LNHNV and CDR2 YYDKDF (reference sequence). The germline V and J ends were trimmed by 4 bases and 2 bases, with 13 bases remaining between them. This CDR3 is 15 amino acids long. As DNA, the CDR3 is TGTGCCACCAGCACCCACGAGGGCTTCACAGATACGCAGTATTTT. Residues: CATSTHEGFTDTQYF.